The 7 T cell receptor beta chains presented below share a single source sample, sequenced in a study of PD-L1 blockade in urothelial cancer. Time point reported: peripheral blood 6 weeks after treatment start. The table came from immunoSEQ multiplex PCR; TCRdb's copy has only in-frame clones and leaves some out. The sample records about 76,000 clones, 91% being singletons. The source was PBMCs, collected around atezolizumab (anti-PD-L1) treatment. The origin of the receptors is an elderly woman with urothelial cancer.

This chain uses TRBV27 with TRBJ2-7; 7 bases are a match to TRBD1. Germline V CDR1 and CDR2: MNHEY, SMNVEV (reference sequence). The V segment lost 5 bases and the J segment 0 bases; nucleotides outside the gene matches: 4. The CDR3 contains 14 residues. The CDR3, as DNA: TGTGCCAGCAGTCCCGGGACAGACTCCTACGAGCAGTACTTC. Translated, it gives CASSPGTDSYEQYF.

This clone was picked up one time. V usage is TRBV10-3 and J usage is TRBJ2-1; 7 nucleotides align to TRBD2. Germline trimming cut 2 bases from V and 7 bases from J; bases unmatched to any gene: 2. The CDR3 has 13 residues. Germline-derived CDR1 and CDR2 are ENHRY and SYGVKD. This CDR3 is CAISEGRENEQFF. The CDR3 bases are TGTGCCATCAGTGAGGGGCGGGAGAATGAGCAGTTCTTC.

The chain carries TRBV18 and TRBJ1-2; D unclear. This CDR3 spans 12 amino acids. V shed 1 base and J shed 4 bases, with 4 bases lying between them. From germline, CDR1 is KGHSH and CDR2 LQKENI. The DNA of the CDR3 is TGTGCCAGCTCACCACAAGCCTATGGCTACACCTTC. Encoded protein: CASSPQAYGYTF.

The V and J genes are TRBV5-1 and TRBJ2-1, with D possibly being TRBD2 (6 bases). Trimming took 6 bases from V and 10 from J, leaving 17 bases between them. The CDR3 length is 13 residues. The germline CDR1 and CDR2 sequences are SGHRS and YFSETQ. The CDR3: CASNSLRLAEQFF. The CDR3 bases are TGCGCCAGCAACTCCCTAAGGCTAGCGGAGCAGTTCTTC.

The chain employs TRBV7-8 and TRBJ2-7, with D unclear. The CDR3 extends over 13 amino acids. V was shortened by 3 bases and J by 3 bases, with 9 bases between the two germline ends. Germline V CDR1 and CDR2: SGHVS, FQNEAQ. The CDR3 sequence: CASSFGRSYEQYF. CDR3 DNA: TGTGCCAGCAGCTTCGGCCGGAGCTACGAGCAGTACTTC.

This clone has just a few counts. In nucleotides, the CDR3 is TGTGCCAGCAGCGGGGACTCGAACAATGAGCAGTTCTTC. It specifies CASSGDSNNEQFF. This rearrangement joins TRBV7-6 to TRBJ2-1; D may be TRBD2 (6 bases). Trimming removed 5 bases from V and 5 bases from J, with 10 bases in between. The germline gives CDR1 SGHVS, CDR2 FNYEAQ. This CDR3 is 13 amino acids long.

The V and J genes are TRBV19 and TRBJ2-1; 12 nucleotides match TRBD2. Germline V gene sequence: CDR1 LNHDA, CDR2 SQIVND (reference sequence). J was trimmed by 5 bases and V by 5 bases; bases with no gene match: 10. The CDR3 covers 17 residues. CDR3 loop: CASSVPSGRVVHNEQFF. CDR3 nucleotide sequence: TGTGCCAGTAGTGTACCTAGCGGGAGGGTTGTCCACAATGAGCAGTTCTTC.